Following are 9 T cell receptor beta chains from one sample sequenced in a study of technical replicates of blood from a handful of donors. Using immunoSEQ multiplex PCR, the repertoire was profiled, and TCRdb retains in-frame clones only, with some absent. This table has under 50,000 clones, roughly 96% appearing once. The material sequenced was T cells isolated from PBMCs. The receptors derive from a human donor in good health.

V gene TRBV9 combines with J gene TRBJ2-7; TRBD2 matches 9 bases. This CDR3 region has 15 residues. CDR1 and CDR2 from the germline V gene are SGDLS and YYNGEE. Trimming at V came to 0 bases and at J to 5 bases, leaving 6 bases not matched to a gene. DNA of the CDR3: TGTGCCAGCAGCGTAGATGGGACTAGCTTCCACGAGCAGTACTTC. Translating it yields CASSVDGTSFHEQYF. Using reference TRBV9 and TRBJ2-7 for the parts outside the CDR3, the full variable domain is DSGVTQTPKHLITATGQRVTLRCSPRSGDLSVYWYQQSLDQGLQFLIQYYNGEERAKGNILERFSAQQFPDLHSELNLSSLELGDSALYFCASSVDGTSFHEQYFGPGTRLTVT.

The genes are TRBV29-1 and TRBJ1-1; a weak D match, TRBD1 (5 bases). Germline lookup yields CDR1 SQVTM and CDR2 ANQGSEA. Between the trimmed V and J ends, which lost 0 bases and 8 bases, there was a span of 7 bases. The CDR3 runs 11 residues. The CDR3 sequence: CSVEEGGEAFF. The CDR3 region has the DNA TGCAGCGTTGAAGAGGGGGGGGAAGCTTTCTTT.

The V and J genes are TRBV25-1 and TRBJ1-5; 10 bases align to TRBD1. The CDR3 is made up of 16 amino acids. CDR1 MGHDK and CDR2 SYGVNS come from the germline V gene. V lost 3 bases and J lost 5; bases outside the gene matches: 7. CDR3 region: CASSDHTTGGHQPQHF. CDR3 DNA sequence: TGTGCCAGCAGTGACCATACGACAGGGGGCCATCAGCCCCAGCATTTT.

DNA for the CDR3: TGCAGCGCACCTACCGGGACAGTTTATGGCTACACCTTC. Its translation: CSAPTGTVYGYTF. The V call is TRBV29-1, the J call TRBJ1-2; 7 bases match TRBD1. Germline CDR1 reads SQVTM; CDR2 reads ANQGSEA. The CDR3 runs to 13 residues. V shed 7 bases, J shed 5 bases, and the junction held 10 bases outside the gene matches.

The genes are TRBV19 and TRBJ2-5, with 11 bases lining up with TRBD1. The CDR3 runs to 16 residues. The germline gives CDR1 LNHDA, CDR2 SQIVND (reference sequence). The J segment lost 5 bases and the V segment lost 6 bases, leaving 11 bases of the junction unmatched. The CDR3 loop reads CASSTMGRDRGETQYF. CDR3 bases: TGTGCCAGTAGCACCATGGGTCGGGACAGGGGGGAGACCCAGTACTTC.

The chain couples TRBV6-5 to TRBJ2-5, with D maybe TRBD1 (6 bases). The CDR3 extends over 14 amino acids. Trimming took 0 bases from V and 4 from J, leaving 9 bases between them. CDR1 and CDR2 from the germline V gene are MNHEY and SVGAGI. This CDR3 reads CASSYSSRGETQYF. The CDR3 nucleotides read TGTGCCAGCAGTTACTCGAGCAGGGGAGAGACCCAGTACTTC.

The chain uses TRBV9 and TRBJ1-2; D remains unclear. Trimming pared 4 bases from V and 4 bases from J, leaving 14 bases between. Per germline, CDR1 SGDLS and CDR2 YYNGEE. There are 14 residues in the CDR3. DNA of the CDR3: TGTGCCAGCAGCCCCCTCCCGGGGTTCTATGGCTACACCTTC. Translation gives CASSPLPGFYGYTF.

The chain recombines TRBV14 with TRBJ1-1; D gene ambiguous. The ends were cut back, 0 bases at V and 0 bases at J, with 11 bases in the middle. The CDR3 consists of 16 residues. CDR1 and CDR2 (germline): SGHDN, FVKESK. The CDR3 reads CASSQDPYSLNTEAFF. Here the CDR3 DNA reads TGTGCCAGCAGCCAAGATCCATACAGCTTGAACACTGAAGCTTTCTTT.

This chain connects TRBV6-1 to TRBJ1-3, with a weak D call TRBD1 (6 bases). The V end was cut by 2 bases, the J end by 6 bases, with 14 bases between. The CDR3 loop spans 15 amino acids. Germline V lookup: CDR1 MNHNS, CDR2 SASEGT. The CDR3 sequence: CASSEHRAMKNTIYF. DNA for the CDR3: TGTGCCAGCAGTGAACACAGGGCAATGAAAAACACCATATATTTT.